This TCR beta chain was found in a study of PD-L1 blockade in urothelial cancer. Study at large: Prior exposure to chemotherapy in patients amounted to 0 to 3 regimens received.

Time point: pretreatment peripheral blood. Locally advanced or metastatic urothelial carcinoma was present in patients. Templates that were synthetic TCR analogs were spiked into each PCR. Generated by immunoSEQ multiplex PCR, the TCRdb table keeps only in-frame clones and is missing some. This sample has about 130,000 clones, with 84% found just once. This clonotype was sampled from a man in his fifties or sixties with urothelial cancer. Sequencing used PBMCs, obtained around atezolizumab (anti-PD-L1) treatment.

This chain's CDR3 is CASTHDSYTGELFF. CDR3 DNA: TGCGCCAGCACCCATGACTCTTACACCGGGGAGCTGTTTTTT. This rearrangement joins TRBV5-1 to TRBJ2-2, with D uncertain. Germline CDR1 reads SGHRS; CDR2 reads YFSETQ. Trimming stripped 6 bases from V and 3 bases from J, with 12 bases between. This CDR3 comprises 14 residues.